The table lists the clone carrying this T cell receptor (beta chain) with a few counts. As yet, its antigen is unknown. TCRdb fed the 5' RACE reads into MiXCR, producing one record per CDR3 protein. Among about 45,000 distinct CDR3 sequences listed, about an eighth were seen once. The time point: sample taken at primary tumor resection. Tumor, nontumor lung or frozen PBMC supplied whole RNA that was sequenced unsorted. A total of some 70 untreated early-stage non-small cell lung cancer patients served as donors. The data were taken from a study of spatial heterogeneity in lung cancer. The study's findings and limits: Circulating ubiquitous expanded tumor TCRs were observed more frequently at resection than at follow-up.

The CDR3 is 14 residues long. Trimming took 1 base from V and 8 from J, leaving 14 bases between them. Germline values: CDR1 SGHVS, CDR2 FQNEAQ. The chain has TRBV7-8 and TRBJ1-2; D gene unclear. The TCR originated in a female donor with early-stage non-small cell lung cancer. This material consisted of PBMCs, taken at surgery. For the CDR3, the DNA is TGTGCCAGCAGCTTAGATAGCGTCGTCTGGGGCTACACCTTC. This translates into CASSLDSVVWGYTF.